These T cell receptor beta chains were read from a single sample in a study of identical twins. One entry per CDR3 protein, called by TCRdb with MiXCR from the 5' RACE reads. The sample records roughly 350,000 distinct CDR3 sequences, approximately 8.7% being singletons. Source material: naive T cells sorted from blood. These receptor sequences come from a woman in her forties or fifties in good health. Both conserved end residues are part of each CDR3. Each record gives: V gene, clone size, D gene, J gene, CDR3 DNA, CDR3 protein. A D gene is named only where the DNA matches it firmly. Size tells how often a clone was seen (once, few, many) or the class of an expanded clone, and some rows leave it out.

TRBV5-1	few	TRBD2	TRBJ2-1	TGCGCCAGCAGCCAGCTTACTAGCGGAGCAAATGAGCAGTTCTTC	CASSQLTSGANEQFF
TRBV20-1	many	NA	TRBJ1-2	TGCAGTGCTAGAGATCTAAGTGGTGGCTACACCTTC	CSARDLSGGYTF
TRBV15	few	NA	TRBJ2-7	TGTGCCACCAGCAGAGCAGGAAAGGTTTCCTACGAGCAGTACTTC	CATSRAGKVSYEQYF
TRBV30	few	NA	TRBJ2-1	TGTGCCTGGAGTCTGACTGGACCGATGGGCGAGCAGTTCTTC	CAWSLTGPMGEQFF
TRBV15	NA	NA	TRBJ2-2	TGTGCCACCAGCAGGGCCGTCGGTACCCGGGAGCTGTTTTTT	CATSRAVGTRELFF
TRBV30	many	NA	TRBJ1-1	TGTGCCTGGAGCCTGACGTTGAACACTGAAGCTTTCTTT	CAWSLTLNTEAFF
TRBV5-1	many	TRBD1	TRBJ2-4	TGCGCCAGCAGCGAGAGAACCAAGGGGGCCATTCAGTACTTC	CASSERTKGAIQYF
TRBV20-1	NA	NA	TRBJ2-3	TGCAGTGCTAAATTCAGGGGAAACACAGATACGCAGTATTTT	CSAKFRGNTDTQYF
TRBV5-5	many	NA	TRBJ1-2	TGTGCCAGCAGCTTGGAAGAGCCTACCTCGGGGTATGGCTACACCTTC	CASSLEEPTSGYGYTF
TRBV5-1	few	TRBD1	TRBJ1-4	TGCGCCAGCAGCTTGAGAACAGGGGGCGGGGAAAAACTGTTTTTT	CASSLRTGGGEKLFF
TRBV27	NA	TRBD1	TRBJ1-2	TGTGCCAGCAGTTTAGGGACAGGGAGTAAGGGCTACACCTTC	CASSLGTGSKGYTF
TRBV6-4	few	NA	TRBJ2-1	TGTGCCAGCAGTGTTGGTCCTAGCGTTGCATACAATGAGCAGTTCTTC	CASSVGPSVAYNEQFF
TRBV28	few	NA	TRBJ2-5	TGTGCCAGCATGGAAGGAAGGGAGACCCAGTACTTC	CASMEGRETQYF
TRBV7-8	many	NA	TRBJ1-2	TGTGCCAGCGGTCGACAGGATTTCAACTATGGCTACACCTTC	CASGRQDFNYGYTF
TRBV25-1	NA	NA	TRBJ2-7	TGTGCCAGCAGTGAAGGGCGGGGAATTCAGTACTTC	CASSEGRGIQYF
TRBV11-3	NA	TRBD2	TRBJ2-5	TGTGCCAGCAGCCCACGGGTCGTAGCGGGAGGATGGGAGACCCAGTACTTC	CASSPRVVAGGWETQYF
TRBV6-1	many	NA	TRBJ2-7	TGTGCCAGCAGTCCTCACACCTACGAGCAGTACTTC	CASSPHTYEQYF
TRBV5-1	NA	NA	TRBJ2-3	TGCGCCAGCAGCACTGAGGTGGATACGCAGTATTTT	CASSTEVDTQYF
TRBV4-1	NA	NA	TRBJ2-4	TGCGCCAGCAGCCATGATCGGCTAGTAGGCATTCAGTACTTC	CASSHDRLVGIQYF
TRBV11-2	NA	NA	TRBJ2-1	TGTGCCAGCAGCTCTTCCCCAGAGGAGCAGTTCTTC	CASSSSPEEQFF
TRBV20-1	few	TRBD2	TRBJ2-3	TGCAGTGCTAGAAATAGACGGACTAGCGTACGGCGGGATACGCAGTATTTT	CSARNRRTSVRRDTQYF
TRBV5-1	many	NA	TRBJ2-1	TGCGCCAGCAGCTTATATAACTTACCTAATGAGCAGTTCTTC	CASSLYNLPNEQFF
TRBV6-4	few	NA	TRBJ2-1	TGTGCCAGCAGTGGCAGGGGGGGGGCCTACAATGAGCAGTTCTTC	CASSGRGGAYNEQFF
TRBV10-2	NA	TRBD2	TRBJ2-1	TGCGCCAGCAGTGAGTCGACTCTAGCGGGAGGCTTGAATGAGCAGTTCTTC	CASSESTLAGGLNEQFF
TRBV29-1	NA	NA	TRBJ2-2	TGCAGCTCCGTAACGGGGGCCGGGGAGCTGTTTTTT	CSSVTGAGELFF
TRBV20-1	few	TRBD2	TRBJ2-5	TGCAGTGCTAGCAGACTAGCGGGCAGATCCGAGACCCAGTACTTC	CSASRLAGRSETQYF
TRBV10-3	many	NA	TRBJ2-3	TGTGCCATCAAGCTAGCGAACACAGATACGCAGTATTTT	CAIKLANTDTQYF
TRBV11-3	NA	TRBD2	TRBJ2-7	TGTGCCAGCAGCTTAAAAGCGGGAGTTTCCTACGAGCAGTACTTC	CASSLKAGVSYEQYF
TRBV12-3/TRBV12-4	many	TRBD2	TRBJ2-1	TGTGCCAGCAGTTTTTTGGGGGGAGGGGACAATGAGCAGTTCTTC	CASSFLGGGDNEQFF
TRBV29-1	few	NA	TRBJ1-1	TGCAGCGTTCGATCTGGGGCAGACACTGAAGCTTTCTTT	CSVRSGADTEAFF
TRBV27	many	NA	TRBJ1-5	TGTGCCAGCAAGGGAGGGATTAGCAATCAGCCCCAGCATTTT	CASKGGISNQPQHF
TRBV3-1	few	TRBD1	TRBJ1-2	TGTGCCAGCAGCCAACTAGGGACAGAAAATGGCTACACCTTC	CASSQLGTENGYTF
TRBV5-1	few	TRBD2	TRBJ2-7	TGCGCCAGCAGCTTGAGTGCGGGAGACTACGAGCAGTACTTC	CASSLSAGDYEQYF